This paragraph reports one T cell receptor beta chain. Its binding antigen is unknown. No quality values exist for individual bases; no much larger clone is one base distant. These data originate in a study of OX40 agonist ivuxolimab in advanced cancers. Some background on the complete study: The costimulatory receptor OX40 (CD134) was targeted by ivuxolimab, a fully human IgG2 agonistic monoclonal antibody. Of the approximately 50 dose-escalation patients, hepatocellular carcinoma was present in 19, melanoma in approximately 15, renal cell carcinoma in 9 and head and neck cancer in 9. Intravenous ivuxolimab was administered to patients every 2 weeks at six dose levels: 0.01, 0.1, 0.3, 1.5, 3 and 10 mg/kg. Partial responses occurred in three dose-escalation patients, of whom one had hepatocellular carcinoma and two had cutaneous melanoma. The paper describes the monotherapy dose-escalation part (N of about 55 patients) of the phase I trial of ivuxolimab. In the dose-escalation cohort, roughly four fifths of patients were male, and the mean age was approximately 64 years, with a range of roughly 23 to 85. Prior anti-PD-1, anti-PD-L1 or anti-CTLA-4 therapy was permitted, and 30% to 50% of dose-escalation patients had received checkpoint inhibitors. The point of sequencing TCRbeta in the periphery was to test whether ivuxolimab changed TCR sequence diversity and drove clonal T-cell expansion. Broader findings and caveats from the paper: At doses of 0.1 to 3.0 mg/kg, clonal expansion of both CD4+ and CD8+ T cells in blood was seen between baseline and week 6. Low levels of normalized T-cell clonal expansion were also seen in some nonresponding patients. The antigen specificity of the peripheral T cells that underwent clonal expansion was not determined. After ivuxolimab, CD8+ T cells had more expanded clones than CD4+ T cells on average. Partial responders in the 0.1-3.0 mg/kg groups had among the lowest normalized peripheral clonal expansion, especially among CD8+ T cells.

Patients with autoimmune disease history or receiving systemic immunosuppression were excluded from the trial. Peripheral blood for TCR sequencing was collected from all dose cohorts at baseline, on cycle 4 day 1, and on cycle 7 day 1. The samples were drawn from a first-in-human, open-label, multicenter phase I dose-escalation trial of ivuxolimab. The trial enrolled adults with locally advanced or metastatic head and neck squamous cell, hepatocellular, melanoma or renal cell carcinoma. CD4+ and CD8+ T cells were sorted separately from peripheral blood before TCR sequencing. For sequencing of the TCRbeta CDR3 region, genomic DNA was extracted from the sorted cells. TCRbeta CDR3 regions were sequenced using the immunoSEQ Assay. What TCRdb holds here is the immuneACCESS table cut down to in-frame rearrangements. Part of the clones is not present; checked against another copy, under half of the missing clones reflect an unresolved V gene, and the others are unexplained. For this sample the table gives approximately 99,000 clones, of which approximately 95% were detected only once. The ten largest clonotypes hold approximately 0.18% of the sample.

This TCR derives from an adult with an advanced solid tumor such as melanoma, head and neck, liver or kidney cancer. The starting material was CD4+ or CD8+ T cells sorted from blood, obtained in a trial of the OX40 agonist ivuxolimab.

The encoded CDR3 is CASSLGQTEETQYF. Read as DNA, the sequence is TGTGCCAGCAGCTTAGGACAGACAGAAGAGACCCAGTACTTC. The sequence is built from TRBV5-4 and TRBJ2-5; perhaps TRBD1 is the D gene, with 6 bases matching. According to the germline V gene (reference sequence), CDR1 reads SGHNT and CDR2 reads YYREEE. The CDR3 spans 14 residues, from the cysteine through the phenylalanine. Only CDR3 DNA remains: 42 bases, in frame from the first base. Cut back by 2 bases and 3 bases, the V and J ends lie 11 bases apart.